Listed here are 11 T cell receptor beta chains from one sample, sequenced in a study of blood T cell repertoires in COVID-19. Data came from immunoSEQ multiplex PCR; TCRdb stores just in-frame clones and leaves some out. This table has fewer than 200,000 clones, approximately 79% appearing once. The sequencing input was peripheral blood. Every receptor here comes from a woman at least 80 years old with acute or convalescent COVID-19.

The J gene is TRBJ2-2, the V gene TRBV21-1; the DNA was not used to check the table's D call, TRBD2. TRBV21-1 is a pseudogene. CDR3 length equals 17 residues. The DNA of the CDR3 is TGTGCCAGCAGCCCCCTCCGACTAGCATGCAACACCGGGGAGCTGTTTTTT. It is translated as CASSPLRLACNTGELFF.

The J gene is TRBJ2-2, the V gene TRBV4-1; D ambiguous. The CDR3 loop spans 14 amino acids. Per the germline V gene, CDR1 is MGHRA and CDR2 is YSYEKL. The V end lost 11 bases, the J end lost 2 bases, and 15 bases lay between the germline ends. CDR3 DNA: TGCGCCGCCGCTGAGACACCAAACACCGGGGAGCTGTTTTTT. Its translation is CAAAETPNTGELFF.

The chain has TRBV5-5 and TRBJ1-2, with D hard to call. Trimming shortened V by 6 bases and J by 2 bases, and 11 bases separated the two germline ends. CDR1 is SGHKS, CDR2 YYEKEE, per germline (reference sequence). The CDR3 has 13 residues. The CDR3 sequence is CASISRGNYGYTF. For the CDR3, the DNA is TGTGCCAGCATTTCACGGGGAAACTATGGCTACACCTTC.

A remark on this clone: One end of the junction does not line up with germline, which may come from a read error. This rearrangement joins TRBV2 to TRBJ2-1; D perhaps matches TRBD2 (5 bases). The germline gives CDR1 SNHLY, CDR2 FYNNEI. This CDR3 has 13 residues. The CDR3 protein is CASREGLYNEQFF. CDR3 bases: TGTGCCAGCAGGGAAGGACTCTACAATGAGCAGTTCTTC.

The rearrangement links TRBV29-1 to TRBJ2-1; unclear D gene. Per germline, CDR1 SQVTM and CDR2 ANQGSEA. The CDR3 consists of 12 residues. V was cut by 7 bases and J by 9 bases, with 16 bases left in between. In nucleotides, the CDR3 is TGCAGCGCAGTCGAATCGGGTATTGAGCAGTTCTTC. Translated, it gives CSAVESGIEQFF.

This sequence joins TRBV19 and TRBJ2-3, with 8 bases aligning to TRBD2. The J segment lost 2 bases and the V segment lost 3 bases, leaving 10 bases of the junction unmatched. CDR3 length equals 17 residues. CDR1 LNHDA and CDR2 SQIVND come from the germline V gene (reference sequence). This CDR3 is CASSISPGGPYTDTQYF. CDR3 coding DNA: TGTGCCAGTAGTATCTCTCCGGGAGGGCCCTACACAGATACGCAGTATTTT.

The V gene is TRBV7-6, the J gene TRBJ2-5; D ambiguous. Trimming took off 0 bases at V and 4 bases at J, with 9 bases between the two ends. The germline V gene has CDR1 SGHVS and CDR2 FNYEAQ. The CDR3 spans 14 residues. The CDR3 sequence: CASSLAASGETQYF. CDR3 bases: TGTGCCAGCAGCTTAGCGGCCAGTGGAGAGACCCAGTACTTC.

The V call is TRBV6-1, the J call TRBJ1-5; 9 bases line up with TRBD1. The CDR3 sequence is 16 residues long. Looked up from germline, CDR1 is MNHNS and CDR2 is SASEGT. The ends lost 1 base at V and 0 bases at J; junction bases unmatched: 1. CDR3 nucleotides: TGTGCCAGCAGTGAAGGGACAGGGGATAGCAATCAGCCCCAGCATTTT. As protein: CASSEGTGDSNQPQHF.

This clone was counted once. The chain employs TRBV15 and TRBJ1-2; D is ambiguous. The germline V gene encodes CDR1 LNHNV and CDR2 YYDKDF (reference sequence). Trimming took 0 bases from V and 0 from J, leaving 11 bases between them. The length of the CDR3 is 16 residues. This chain's CDR3 is CATSRDMAVANYGYTF. In nucleotides, the CDR3 is TGTGCCACCAGCAGAGATATGGCGGTTGCTAACTATGGCTACACCTTC.

The chain is built from TRBV7-8 and TRBJ2-1; 7 bases fit TRBD2. Germline V gives CDR1 SGHVS, CDR2 FQNEAQ. There are 16 residues in the CDR3. Trimming at V came to 5 bases and at J to 4 bases, leaving 11 bases not matched to a gene. Here the CDR3 DNA reads TGTGCCAGCAGCAGACCCTGGACTAGTGGGTACAATGAGCAGTTCTTC. Encoded protein: CASSRPWTSGYNEQFF.

This clone was found a few times. The genes are TRBV27 and TRBJ1-5; D is undetermined. CDR1 and CDR2 from the germline V gene are MNHEY and SMNVEV (reference sequence). This CDR3 is built from 14 residues. The V end was cut by 6 bases, the J end by 6 bases, with 15 bases between. The chain's CDR3 is CASSPTVESQPQHF. The DNA for the CDR3 is TGTGCCAGCAGCCCCACTGTGGAGAGTCAGCCCCAGCATTTT.